This T cell receptor beta chain was identified in a study of cytomegalovirus exposure and HLA in healthy donors. Study results and limitations: The presence/absence work took it that sequencing depth was about the same across donors. It was reported in a later analysis that an Asian-associated ancestry cluster showed fewer N-insertions than the approximately 690-donor mean. The study carried out a later analysis of TCR beta sequences. It associated some 17,000 of them with specific HLA alleles at a false discovery rate of 0.05. When a later analysis compared HLA-associated TCR beta chains with equally common others, the HLA-associated chains turned out to be more clonally expanded and to have lower generation probabilities.

PCR amplification relied on 60 Vbeta primers (plus 13 Jbeta primers). This table comes from immunoSEQ multiplex PCR, and its TCRdb copy is limited to in-frame clones, with some not included. The sample records under 250,000 clones, 81% being singletons. As concerns this clone: Its specificity is unknown. The junction and the germline gene differ at one end; a read error may be behind it.

This CDR3 has 15 residues. CDR1 MDHEN and CDR2 SYDVKM come from the germline V gene. The source is an older woman in good health and CMV-seropositive. The J gene is TRBJ2-7, the V gene TRBV28; 7 bases match TRBD2. The sequencing sample was made of PBMCs. This CDR3 reads CDSRLTGTTSYEQYF. CDR3 sequence (DNA): TGTGACAGCAGGTTGACCGGGACTACCTCCTACGAGCAGTACTTC.